These 30 T cell receptor beta chains were all obtained from the same sample, sequenced in a study of cytomegalovirus exposure and HLA in healthy donors. Sequencing was performed with immunoSEQ multiplex PCR; in TCRdb, only in-frame clones are kept and a portion is missing. Among under 95,000 clones listed, less than 95% were seen once. Sequenced: PBMCs. The receptors shown here come from a woman under 30 in good health and CMV-seropositive.

This clone was seen once. The chain combines TRBV30 with TRBJ1-4, with 8 bases lining up with TRBD1. Unmatched junction bases numbered 8, after V lost 6 bases and J lost 8 bases. The CDR3 has 13 amino acids. Germline V CDR1 and CDR2: GTSNPN, SVGIG (reference sequence). The DNA of the CDR3 is TGTGCCTGCTCCGGACAGGGACGAGAAAAACTGTTTTTT. It translates to CACSGQGREKLFF.

This sequence joins TRBV2 and TRBJ2-7; D may be TRBD1 (6 bases). V lost 3 bases, J lost 4 bases, and 10 bases lay in between. CDR1 is SNHLY, CDR2 FYNNEI, per germline. The CDR3 has 13 residues. The CDR3 loop is CASSENRAYEQYF. CDR3 sequence (DNA): TGTGCCAGCAGTGAGAACAGGGCTTACGAGCAGTACTTC.

This sequence joins TRBV5-4 and TRBJ2-5; maybe TRBD2 (5 bases). The better agreement between TRBJ2-7 and the DNA end casts doubt on the J call. The CDR3 has 13 amino acids. Germline assignment: CDR1 SGHNT and CDR2 YYREEE (reference sequence). The CDR3 bases are TGTGCCAGCAGCTTGGGCTCGGGGTACGAGCAGTACTTC. This sequence encodes CASSLGSGYEQYF.

The V gene is TRBV6-5, the J gene TRBJ1-1; D is possibly TRBD1 (5 bases). CDR1 MNHEY and CDR2 SVGAGI come from the germline V gene. The germline V and J ends were trimmed by 2 bases and 2 bases, with 9 bases remaining between them. CDR3 size: 14 residues. CDR3: CASSYGGANTEAFF. The DNA for the CDR3 is TGTGCCAGCAGTTACGGAGGGGCAAACACTGAAGCTTTCTTT.

V and J are TRBV28 and TRBJ1-2; TRBD1 might be the D (6 bases). V was clipped by 6 bases and J by 7 bases, with 12 bases between them. The CDR3 covers 12 residues. CDR1 is MDHEN, CDR2 SYDVKM, per germline. The CDR3 region has the DNA TGTGCCAGCAGACGACAGGAGGTTGGCTACACCTTC. This codes for CASRRQEVGYTF.

The chain has TRBV27 and TRBJ1-4; 9 nucleotides agree with TRBD1. The CDR3 spans 15 residues. Germline assignment: CDR1 MNHEY and CDR2 SMNVEV (reference sequence). After removal of 4 bases from V and 7 bases from J, the junction contained 7 bases not matched to a gene. DNA of the CDR3: TGTGCCAGCAGTTCATCTGGACAGGGGTTTGAAAAACTGTTTTTT. Its protein product is CASSSSGQGFEKLFF.

V usage is TRBV7-8 and J usage is TRBJ1-5; 8 bases align to TRBD1. The CDR3 extends over 17 amino acids. The germline V gene has CDR1 SGHVS and CDR2 FQNEAQ. V dropped 4 bases and J dropped 2; count of bases not matched to a gene: 10. The CDR3 DNA sequence: TGTGCCAGCAGCTACCCACGGACAGGGAAGGGCAATCAGCCCCAGCATTTT. It specifies CASSYPRTGKGNQPQHF.

The rearrangement links TRBV9 to TRBJ2-3; D possibly corresponds to TRBD1 (7 bases). Germline V lookup: CDR1 SGDLS, CDR2 YYNGEE. The CDR3 extends over 15 amino acids. Trimming stripped 4 bases from V and 5 bases from J, with 17 bases between. The CDR3 reads CASSLEGARGDTQYF. The CDR3 region has the DNA TGTGCCAGCAGCCTCGAGGGGGCGCGGGGAGATACGCAGTATTTT.

Comment on this clone: In the same sample, other DNA sequences code for this CDR3. V usage is TRBV19 and J usage is TRBJ1-2; 10 bases fit TRBD1. There are 13 residues in the CDR3. CDR1 is LNHDA, CDR2 SQIVND, per germline (reference sequence). Losses at the gene ends were 5 bases for V and 5 bases for J; bases not matched to a gene: 2. The CDR3 DNA is TGTGCCAGTAGTCCGGGACAGGGGTATGGCTACACCTTC. Amino acids: CASSPGQGYGYTF.

This chain connects TRBV5-8 to TRBJ2-1, with D possibly TRBD2 on 6 matching bases. The CDR3 is made up of 15 amino acids. Looked up from germline, CDR1 is SGHTS and CDR2 is YDEGEE. V was trimmed by 4 bases and J by 0 bases, leaving 11 bases between them. The CDR3 nucleotides are TGTGCCAGCAGCCTGGGACTTGACTCCTACAATGAGCAGTTCTTC. As protein: CASSLGLDSYNEQFF.

The chain links TRBV10-3 to TRBJ1-1; 7 bases line up with TRBD1. The junction had 11 bases not matched to a gene; V was cut back by 3 bases and J by 4 bases. CDR1 and CDR2 (germline): ENHRY, SYGVKD. The CDR3 is 16 amino acids. CDR3 DNA: TGTGCCATCAGTGATATCCCCATCGACAGGGCCACTGAAGCTTTCTTT. Translation: CAISDIPIDRATEAFF.

The chain's CDR3 is CASSQGTDYGYTF. Here the CDR3 DNA reads TGTGCCAGCTCCCAAGGGACAGACTATGGCTACACCTTC. This chain uses TRBV28 with TRBJ1-2; 7 bases match TRBD1. The length of the CDR3 is 13 residues. V dropped 8 bases and J dropped 3; count of bases not matched to a gene: 6. Germline V gene data show CDR1 as MDHEN and CDR2 as SYDVKM.

As DNA, the CDR3 is TGTGCCAGTAGTATAGGACACTCACCGCCCCTCTCCTACGAGCAGTACTTC. Its protein product is CASSIGHSPPLSYEQYF. The chain uses TRBV19 and TRBJ2-7; D unclear. Germline V gene data show CDR1 as LNHDA and CDR2 as SQIVND (reference sequence). The CDR3 contains 17 residues. V gave up 1 base and J gave up 0 bases, with 16 bases separating them.

The CDR3 sequence: CASRIGQGLDTQYF. The CDR3 coding sequence is TGTGCCAGCAGGATAGGACAGGGGTTAGATACGCAGTATTTT. The rearrangement links TRBV7-3 to TRBJ2-3; 9 bases align to TRBD1. V trimming: 6 bases; J trimming: 5 bases; junction bases outside the gene matches: 6. The CDR3 contains 14 residues. Germline CDR1 and CDR2: SGHTA and FQGTGA. The full variable domain, in which reference TRBV7-3 and TRBJ2-3 provide the parts outside the CDR3, is GAGVSQTPSNKVTEKGKYVELRCDPISGHTALYWYRQSLGQGPEFLIYFQGTGAADDSGLPNDRFFAVRPEGSVSTLKIQRTERGDSAVYLCASRIGQGLDTQYFGPGTRLTVL.

This chain connects TRBV5-1 to TRBJ2-1; 10 nucleotides align to TRBD2. Germline loops: CDR1 SGHRS, CDR2 YFSETQ. The J segment lost 3 bases and the V segment lost 4 bases, leaving 10 bases of the junction unmatched. This CDR3 comprises 17 residues. The CDR3 DNA follows: TGCGCCAGCAGCGTGGTTATAGCGGGAGGTGGCTACAATGAGCAGTTCTTC. Amino acid sequence: CASSVVIAGGGYNEQFF.

This clone appeared once. The chain uses TRBV28 and TRBJ1-2; 7 bases are a match to TRBD1. CDR1 is MDHEN and CDR2 is SYDVKM in the germline V gene. V shed 6 bases and J 4 bases; nucleotides not matched to a gene: 5. This CDR3 comprises 13 residues. The CDR3 is CASRRTGFYGYTF. The CDR3 DNA sequence: TGTGCCAGCAGGAGGACAGGTTTCTATGGCTACACCTTC.

The CDR3 nucleotides read TGTGCCAGCTCACCTCAGACAGTCTATTCAACTAATGAAAAACTGTTTTTT. It translates to CASSPQTVYSTNEKLFF. This chain joins TRBV18 and TRBJ1-4; a weak D match, TRBD1 (5 bases). CDR1 and CDR2 from the germline V gene are KGHSH and LQKENI. The CDR3 sequence is 17 residues long. V was pared by 3 bases and J by 0 bases, with 14 bases between.

This clone has a single count. This chain connects TRBV6-4 to TRBJ1-2, with TRBD1 matching 8 bases. The junction had 6 bases not matched to a gene; V was cut back by 4 bases and J by 8 bases. The CDR3 sequence is 13 residues long. In germline, CDR1 is MRHNA, CDR2 SNTAGT. The CDR3 spells CASSVGQGYGYTF. The CDR3 coding sequence is TGTGCCAGCAGTGTCGGACAGGGATACGGCTACACCTTC.

The chain carries TRBV5-4 and TRBJ2-5, with 7 bases aligning to TRBD2. The V and J ends lost 4 bases and 4 bases, in that order; junction bases with no gene match: 13. The CDR3 runs 16 residues. Per the germline V gene, CDR1 is SGHNT and CDR2 is YYREEE (reference sequence). The CDR3 loop is CASSPGGGGAGETQYF. CDR3 DNA: TGTGCCAGCAGCCCTGGGGGGGGAGGGGCCGGAGAGACCCAGTACTTC.

In its sample, this clone was seen once. This chain uses TRBV14 with TRBJ2-2; D gene uncertain. Germline V gene lookup returns CDR1 SGHDN and CDR2 FVKESK. The germline V and J ends were trimmed by 3 bases and 1 base, with 12 bases remaining between them. The CDR3 contains 16 residues. The CDR3 loop reads CASSHHSRVNTGELFF. The CDR3 DNA reads TGTGCCAGCAGCCACCACTCCCGGGTGAACACCGGGGAGCTGTTTTTT.

This clone was picked up a small number of times. The chain has TRBV9 and TRBJ1-5; TRBD1 aligns across 9 bases. This CDR3 has 13 amino acids. V dropped 4 bases and J dropped 9; count of bases not matched to a gene: 5. CDR1 is SGDLS and CDR2 is YYNGEE in the germline V gene. In nucleotides, the CDR3 is TGTGCCAGCAGCCCGGGACAGGGACCGCCCCAGCATTTT. It yields the protein CASSPGQGPPQHF.

The chain couples TRBV5-1 to TRBJ2-1; 8 bases are shared with TRBD2. With 0 bases clipped from V and 9 bases from J, the junction kept 14 bases outside the gene matches. This CDR3 contains 17 residues. CDR1 is SGHRS, CDR2 YFSETQ, per germline. The CDR3 here is CASSLELSGSQNPEQFF. In DNA form, the CDR3 reads TGCGCCAGCAGCTTGGAATTAAGCGGGAGTCAAAATCCTGAGCAGTTCTTC.

This chain uses TRBV7-3 with TRBJ2-7, with 9 bases that match TRBD1. CDR3 length equals 16 residues. Per the germline V gene, CDR1 is SGHTA and CDR2 is FQGTGA. The junction had 14 bases not matched to a gene; V was cut back by 6 bases and J by 5 bases. The CDR3 bases are TGTGCCAGCAGTCCCCGACCGGGACAGGGATTCCACGAGCAGTACTTC. Translating gives CASSPRPGQGFHEQYF.

V is TRBV30 and J is TRBJ1-6; tentatively, D is TRBD1 (5 bases). This CDR3 is 14 amino acids long. Germline V gene sequence: CDR1 GTSNPN, CDR2 SVGIG (reference sequence). V was trimmed by 0 bases and J by 9 bases, leaving 12 bases between them. The CDR3 region has the DNA TGTGCCTGGAGTGTGTCTAGGGGAGGTTCACCCCTCCACTTT. Translation: CAWSVSRGGSPLHF.

Comments on this clone: The sample has other DNA sequences that encode this CDR3 too. The chain employs TRBV9 and TRBJ1-2; no definite D call. Deletions cut 0 bases from V and 3 bases from J, with 6 bases between. Germline assignment: CDR1 SGDLS and CDR2 YYNGEE. The CDR3 loop spans 13 amino acids. In DNA form, the CDR3 reads TGTGCCAGCAGCGTAGGGGGAGACTATGGCTACACCTTC. It encodes CASSVGGDYGYTF.

As DNA, the CDR3 is TGTGCCAGCAGCCCCGGACAGCTCCGGACAGATACGCAGTATTTT. Its translation is CASSPGQLRTDTQYF. V is TRBV7-2 and J is TRBJ2-3, with TRBD1 as a possible D gene (6 bases). Germline V gene lookup returns CDR1 SGHTA and CDR2 FQGNSA. V was shortened by 5 bases and J by 3 bases, with 15 bases between the two germline ends. This CDR3 region has 15 residues.

This chain joins TRBV2 and TRBJ2-3; 11 bases are a match to TRBD2. Germline V gene sequence: CDR1 SNHLY, CDR2 FYNNEI. This CDR3 spans 16 amino acids. The trim removed 5 bases at V and 3 bases at J, leaving 7 bases unmatched. CDR3: CASSYTSGGETDTQYF. The CDR3 coding sequence is TGTGCCAGCAGTTATACTAGCGGGGGAGAGACAGATACGCAGTATTTT. Together with reference TRBV2 and TRBJ2-3, the CDR3 gives the full variable domain: EPEVTQTPSHQVTQMGQEVILRCVPISNHLYFYWYRQILGQKVEFLVSFYNNEISEKSEIFDDQFSVERPDGSNFTLKIRSTKLEDSAMYFCASSYTSGGETDTQYFGPGTRLTVL.

This rearrangement joins TRBV13 to TRBJ2-1; 7 nucleotides match TRBD2. Germline V gene lookup returns CDR1 PRHDT and CDR2 FYEKMQ (reference sequence). J lost 8 bases, V lost 4 bases, and 11 bases had no gene match. This CDR3 has 15 amino acids. This CDR3 is CASSSDPGGVDEQFF. DNA for the CDR3: TGTGCCAGCAGCTCCGACCCGGGGGGTGTGGATGAGCAGTTCTTC. Using reference TRBV13 and TRBJ2-1 for the parts outside the CDR3, the full variable domain is AAGVIQSPRHLIKEKRETATLKCYPIPRHDTVYWYQQGPGQDPQFLISFYEKMQSDKGSIPDRFSAQQFSDYHSELNMSSLELGDSALYFCASSSDPGGVDEQFFGPGTRLTVL.

This chain links TRBV27 with TRBJ2-7; a weak D match, TRBD2 (6 bases). This CDR3 region has 16 residues. The V and J ends lost 2 bases and 0 bases respectively, with 14 bases between them. Germline V lookup: CDR1 MNHEY, CDR2 SMNVEV (reference sequence). This CDR3 reads CASSLKWEATSYEQYF. CDR3 nucleotide sequence: TGTGCCAGCAGTTTAAAGTGGGAGGCAACCTCCTACGAGCAGTACTTC.

The rearrangement joins TRBV4-3 to TRBJ2-1; D remains unclear. CDR1 is LGHNA and CDR2 is YSLEER in the germline V gene. The V gene lost 0 bases and the J gene lost 0 bases, with 12 bases spanning the gap. CDR3 length: 17 residues. The CDR3 sequence: CASSQETGSSSYNEQFF. The CDR3 DNA reads TGCGCCAGCAGCCAAGAAACGGGTTCGAGCTCCTACAATGAGCAGTTCTTC.